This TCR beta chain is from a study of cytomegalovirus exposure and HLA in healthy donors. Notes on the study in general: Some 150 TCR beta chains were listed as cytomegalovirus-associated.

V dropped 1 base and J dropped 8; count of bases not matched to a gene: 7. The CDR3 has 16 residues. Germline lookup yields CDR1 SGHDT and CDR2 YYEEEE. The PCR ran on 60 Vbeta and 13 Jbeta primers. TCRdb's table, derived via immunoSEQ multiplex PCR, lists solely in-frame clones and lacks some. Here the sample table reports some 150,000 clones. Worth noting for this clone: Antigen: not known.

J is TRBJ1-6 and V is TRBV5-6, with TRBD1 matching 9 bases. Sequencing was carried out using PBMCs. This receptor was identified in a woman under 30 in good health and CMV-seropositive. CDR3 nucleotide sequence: TGTGCCAGCAGCTTGCGCTGGGACAGGGTTGATTCACCCCTCCACTTT. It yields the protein CASSLRWDRVDSPLHF.